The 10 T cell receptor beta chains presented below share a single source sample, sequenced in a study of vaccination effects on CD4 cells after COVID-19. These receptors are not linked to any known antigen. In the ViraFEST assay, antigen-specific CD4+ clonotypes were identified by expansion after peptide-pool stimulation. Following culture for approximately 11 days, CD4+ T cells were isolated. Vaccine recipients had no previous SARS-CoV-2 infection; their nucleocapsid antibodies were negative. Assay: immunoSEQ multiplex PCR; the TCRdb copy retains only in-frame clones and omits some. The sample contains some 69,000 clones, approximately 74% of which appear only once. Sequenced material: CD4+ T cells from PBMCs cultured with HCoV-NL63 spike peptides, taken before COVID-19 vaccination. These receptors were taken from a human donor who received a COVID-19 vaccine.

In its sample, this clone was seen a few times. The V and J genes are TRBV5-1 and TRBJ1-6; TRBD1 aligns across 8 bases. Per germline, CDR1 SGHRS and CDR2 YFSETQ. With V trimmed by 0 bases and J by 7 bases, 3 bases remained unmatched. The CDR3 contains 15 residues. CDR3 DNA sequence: TGCGCCAGCAGCTTGGTAGGGGACAGGAATTCACCCCTCCACTTT. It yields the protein CASSLVGDRNSPLHF.

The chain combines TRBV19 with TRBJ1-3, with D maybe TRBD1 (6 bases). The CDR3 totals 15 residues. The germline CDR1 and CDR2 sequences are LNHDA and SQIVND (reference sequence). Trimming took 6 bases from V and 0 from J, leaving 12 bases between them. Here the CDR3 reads CASSDGGASGNTIYF. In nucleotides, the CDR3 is TGTGCCAGTAGCGACGGGGGGGCCTCTGGAAACACCATATATTTT.

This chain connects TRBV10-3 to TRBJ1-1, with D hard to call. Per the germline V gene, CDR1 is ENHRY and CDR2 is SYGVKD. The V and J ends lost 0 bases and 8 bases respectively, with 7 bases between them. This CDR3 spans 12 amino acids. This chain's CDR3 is CAISESEKEAFF. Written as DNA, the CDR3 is TGTGCCATCAGTGAGTCAGAGAAGGAAGCTTTCTTT.

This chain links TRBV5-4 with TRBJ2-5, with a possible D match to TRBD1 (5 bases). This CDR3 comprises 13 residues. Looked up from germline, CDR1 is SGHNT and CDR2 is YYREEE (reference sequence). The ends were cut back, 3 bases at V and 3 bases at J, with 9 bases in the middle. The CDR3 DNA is TGTGCCAGCAGCTCAGACAGAAAAGAGACCCAGTACTTC. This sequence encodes CASSSDRKETQYF.

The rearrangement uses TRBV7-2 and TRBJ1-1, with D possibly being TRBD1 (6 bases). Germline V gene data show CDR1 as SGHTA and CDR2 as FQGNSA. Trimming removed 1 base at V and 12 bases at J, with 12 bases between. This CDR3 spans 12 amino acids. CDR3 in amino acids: CASSLVQGTPFF. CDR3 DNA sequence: TGTGCCAGCAGCTTAGTTCAGGGGACCCCTTTCTTT.

CDR3 in amino acids: CAISEEAGRDQPQHF. CDR3 in DNA: TGTGCCATCAGTGAAGAAGCAGGGAGGGATCAGCCCCAGCATTTT. The chain has TRBV10-3 and TRBJ1-5, with a tentative D call TRBD1 (5 bases). Trimming stripped 3 bases from V and 5 bases from J, with 14 bases between. Germline V CDR1 and CDR2: ENHRY, SYGVKD. CDR3 length: 15 amino acids.

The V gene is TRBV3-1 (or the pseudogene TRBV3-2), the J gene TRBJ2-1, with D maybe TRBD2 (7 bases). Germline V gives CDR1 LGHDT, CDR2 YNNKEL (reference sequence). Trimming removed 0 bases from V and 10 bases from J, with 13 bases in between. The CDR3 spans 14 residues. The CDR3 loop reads CASSQEARGGEQFF. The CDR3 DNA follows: TGTGCCAGCAGCCAAGAGGCCAGGGGAGGGGAGCAGTTCTTC.

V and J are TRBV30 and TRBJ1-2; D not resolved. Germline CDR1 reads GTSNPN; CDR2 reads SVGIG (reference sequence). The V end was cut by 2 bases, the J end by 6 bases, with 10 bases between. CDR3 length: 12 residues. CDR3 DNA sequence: TGTGCCTGGAGTCGGTTATCCAATGGCTACACCTTC. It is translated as CAWSRLSNGYTF.

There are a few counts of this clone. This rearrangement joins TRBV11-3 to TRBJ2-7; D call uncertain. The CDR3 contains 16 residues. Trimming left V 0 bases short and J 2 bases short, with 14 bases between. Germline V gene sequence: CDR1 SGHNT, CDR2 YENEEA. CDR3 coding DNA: TGTGCCAGCAGCTTAGATATCTCATACATCGCCTACGAGCAGTACGTC. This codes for CASSLDISYIAYEQYV.

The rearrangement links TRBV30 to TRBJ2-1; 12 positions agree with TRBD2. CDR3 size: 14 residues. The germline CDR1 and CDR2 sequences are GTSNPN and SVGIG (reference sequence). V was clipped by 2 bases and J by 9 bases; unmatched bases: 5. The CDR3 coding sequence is TGTGCCTGGAGTCAGACTAGCGGGGGCGGTGAGCAGTTCTTC. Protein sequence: CAWSQTSGGGEQFF.